The sequence of this TCR beta chain was determined in a study of technical replicates of blood from a handful of donors. Only in-frame clones appear in the TCRdb table, and some are missing; sequencing was by immunoSEQ multiplex PCR. The sample has more than 75,000 clones, about 94% seen once. This CDR3 is built from 15 residues. The germline V gene encodes CDR1 PRHDT and CDR2 FYEKMQ (reference sequence). Between the trimmed V and J ends, which lost 6 bases and 1 base, there was a span of 15 bases. The source is a human donor in good health. The V and J genes are TRBV13 and TRBJ2-5; D is possibly TRBD1 (5 bases). Sequenced input: T cells isolated from PBMCs. CDR3 protein: CASSLRAMSQETQYF. DNA of the CDR3: TGTGCCAGCAGTCTCAGGGCGATGAGCCAAGAGACCCAGTACTTC.